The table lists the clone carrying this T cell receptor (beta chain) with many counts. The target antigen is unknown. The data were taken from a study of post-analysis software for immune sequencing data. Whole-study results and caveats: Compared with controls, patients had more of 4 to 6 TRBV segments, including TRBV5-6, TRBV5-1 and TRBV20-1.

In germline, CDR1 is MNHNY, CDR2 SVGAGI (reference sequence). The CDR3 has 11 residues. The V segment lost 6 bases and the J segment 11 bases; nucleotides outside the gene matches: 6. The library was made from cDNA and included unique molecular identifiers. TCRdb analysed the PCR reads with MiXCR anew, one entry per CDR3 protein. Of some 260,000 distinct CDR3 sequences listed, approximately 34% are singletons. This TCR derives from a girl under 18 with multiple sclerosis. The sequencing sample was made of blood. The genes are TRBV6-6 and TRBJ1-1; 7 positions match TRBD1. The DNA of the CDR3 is TGTGCCAGCAGAGACAGGGCGAGGGCTTTCTTT. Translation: CASRDRARAFF.